This note documents a single T cell receptor beta chain sequence. These data belong to a study of cytomegalovirus exposure and HLA in healthy donors. The CDR3 extends over 14 amino acids. CDR1 is MDHEN, CDR2 SYDVKM, per germline. V shed 6 bases and J 4 bases; nucleotides not matched to a gene: 9. PCR amplification relied on 60 Vbeta primers (plus 13 Jbeta primers). Generated by immunoSEQ multiplex PCR, the TCRdb table keeps only in-frame clones and is missing some. The sample consists of roughly 84,000 clones, about four fifths of them appearing once. The receptor's source is a male donor in good health and CMV-seropositive. The chain is built from TRBV28 and TRBJ2-7, with TRBD1 matching over 7 bases. Sequenced sample: PBMCs. The CDR3 region has the DNA TGTGCCAGCAGCCAGACAGGGACCGATTACGAGCAGTACTTC. Amino acids: CASSQTGTDYEQYF.